This TCR beta chain was captured in a study of shared clonotypes between healthy human individuals. Study details: Used for every donor were three CD4 naive, three CD4 memory, two CD8 naive and one CD8 memory plate.

Among the donors, all were Caucasian adults who lived in Nashville, Tennessee. A note on this clone: As yet, its antigen is unknown.

Broader study findings: The study drew on few donors, limiting represented genetic and exposure-history diversity. Generation of non-shared clonotypes was less probable than generation of clonotypes shared by all four donors.

Per germline, CDR1 SGHAT and CDR2 FQNNGV. The CDR3 has 15 residues. J lost 4 bases, V lost 4 bases, and 4 bases had no gene match. The protocol was immunoSEQ multiplex PCR, while the TCRdb copy is restricted to in-frame clones and leaves out a portion. Here the sample spans approximately 1,000,000 clones, 60% to 80% being singletons. The origin of this receptor is a man aged 18 to 29 in good health. Some clones in this sample may be carry-over from other donors' samples. V usage is TRBV11-2 and J usage is TRBJ2-7, with TRBD2 identical over 13 bases. Sequencing was performed on memory CD4+ T cells from PBMCs. The subset: CD45RA-negative fraction. This chain's CDR3 is CASSSLAGGPYEQYF. The CDR3 DNA reads TGTGCCAGCAGCTCACTAGCGGGAGGGCCGTACGAGCAGTACTTC.